The 18 T cell receptor beta chains below were found in one sample sequenced in a study of cytomegalovirus exposure and HLA in healthy donors (dated by TCRdb to 2016 to 2017). Preparation of the library involved the immunoSEQ multiplex PCR assay. The multiplex PCR relied on a mix of 60 forward primers for TCR Vbeta segments and 13 reverse primers for TCR Jbeta segments. TCRdb limited this immuneACCESS table to in-frame rearrangements with V and J called. A share of clones is missing; checked studies link under half to unresolved V genes, and the rest is unexplained. This sample comprises around 150,000 clones, around 68% of them detected only once. The ten largest clones take up 1.3% to 1.5% of the sample. The specimen sequenced was PBMCs. The receptor set was obtained from a man aged 50 to 59 in good health and CMV-seronegative.

The V and J genes are TRBV5-1 and TRBJ1-1; the match to TRBD1 covers 9 bases. Germline-derived CDR1 and CDR2 are SGHRS and YFSETQ. V lost 0 bases, J lost 3 bases, and 12 bases stayed unmatched. The CDR3 is made up of 18 amino acids. This CDR3 is CASSLAIGTGYEHTEAFF. The CDR3 DNA sequence: TGCGCCAGCAGCTTGGCCATTGGGACAGGGTATGAACACACTGAAGCTTTCTTT.

This clone has more than one count but fewer than ten. CDR3 DNA sequence: TGTGCCAGCAGTGGGACAGGGGGCTCTGGGGCCAACGTCCTGACTTTC. It is translated as CASSGTGGSGANVLTF. The V and J genes are TRBV6-4 and TRBJ2-6, with TRBD1 identical over 10 bases. Germline loops: CDR1 MRHNA, CDR2 SNTAGT. The CDR3 totals 16 residues. The V gene end was trimmed by 4 bases and the J gene end by 0 bases; junction bases not matched to a gene: 0.

The chain employs TRBV6-6 and TRBJ1-5; possibly TRBD1 for D (5 bases). The V end lost 5 bases, the J end lost 4 bases, and 18 bases lay between the germline ends. Germline-derived CDR1 and CDR2 are MNHNY and SVGAGI (reference sequence). The CDR3 totals 16 residues. CDR3: CASSHLTRRGNQPQHF. For the CDR3, the DNA is TGTGCCAGCAGTCATCTCACCCGACGGGGGAATCAGCCCCAGCATTTT.

Only one count was recorded for this clone. This chain connects TRBV29-1 to TRBJ1-2, with 7 bases fitting TRBD1. Germline assignment: CDR1 SQVTM and CDR2 ANQGSEA. This CDR3 has 14 amino acids. After removal of 4 bases from V and 3 bases from J, the junction contained 8 bases not matched to a gene. The CDR3 is CSVGGFGQDYGYTF. Here the CDR3 DNA reads TGCAGCGTTGGAGGATTCGGACAGGACTATGGCTACACCTTC.

This rearrangement joins TRBV11-2 to TRBJ2-7; D not certain. This CDR3 is 13 amino acids long. V was cut by 1 base and J by 2 bases, with 6 bases left in between. Germline CDR1 and CDR2: SGHAT and FQNNGV. CDR3 DNA: TGTGCCAGCAGCTTAGTAGCAGCCTACGAGCAGTACTTC. This codes for CASSLVAAYEQYF.

V usage is TRBV5-1 and J usage is TRBJ1-5; possibly TRBD1 for D (6 bases). Germline V gene sequence: CDR1 SGHRS, CDR2 YFSETQ. The germline V and J ends were trimmed by 4 bases and 3 bases, with 14 bases remaining between them. There are 15 residues in the CDR3. The CDR3 region is CASSTTGNPNQPQHF. In DNA form, the CDR3 reads TGCGCCAGCAGCACAACAGGGAACCCCAATCAGCCCCAGCATTTT. The full variable domain, with the rest looked up from reference TRBV5-1 and TRBJ1-5, is KAGVTQTPRYLIKTRGQQVTLSCSPISGHRSVSWYQQTPGQGLQFLFEYFSETQRNKGNFPGRFSGRQFSNSRSEMNVSTLELGDSALYLCASSTTGNPNQPQHFGDGTRLSIL.

The V gene is TRBV9, the J gene TRBJ1-3; no firm D call. The CDR3 loop spans 14 amino acids. Germline CDR1 and CDR2: SGDLS and YYNGEE. V was pared by 0 bases and J by 3 bases, with 7 bases between. DNA for the CDR3: TGTGCCAGCAGCGTAGATCTACTTGGAAACACCATATATTTT. It is translated as CASSVDLLGNTIYF.

J is TRBJ1-1 and V is TRBV15, with D possibly matching TRBD1 (6 bases). Trimming removed 0 bases at V and 4 bases at J, with 12 bases between. In germline, CDR1 is LNHNV, CDR2 YYDKDF (reference sequence). CDR3 size: 15 residues. CDR3 nucleotide sequence: TGTGCCACCAGCAGAGATCGGGGGGCAGCCACTGAAGCTTTCTTT. Its translation is CATSRDRGAATEAFF.

This clone has only a few counts. This chain joins TRBV4-2 and TRBJ2-4; 8 bases fit TRBD2. The CDR3 contains 16 residues. V was pared by 1 base and J by 1 base, with 3 bases of the junction left unmatched. In germline, CDR1 is LGHNA, CDR2 YNFKEQ. CDR3 coding DNA: TGTGCCAGCAGCCAAGTCGGGGGGGTGGCCAAAAACATTCAGTACTTC. It encodes CASSQVGGVAKNIQYF.

V gene TRBV28 combines with J gene TRBJ1-2; 8 bases are a match to TRBD1. The germline CDR1 and CDR2 sequences are MDHEN and SYDVKM. V was pared by 5 bases and J by 5 bases, with 13 bases of the junction left unmatched. The CDR3 length is 16 residues. DNA of the CDR3: TGTGCCAGCAGTATTTACCAGGGGGCGGCGAAATATGGCTACACCTTC. It yields the protein CASSIYQGAAKYGYTF.

The chain combines TRBV7-2 with TRBJ1-1; D unclear. V dropped 1 base and J dropped 11 bases, with 14 bases sitting between them. Germline lookup yields CDR1 SGHTA and CDR2 FQGNSA. This CDR3 spans 13 amino acids. CDR3 amino acids: CASSLVQPSGAFF. CDR3 coding DNA: TGTGCCAGCAGCTTAGTACAACCCAGTGGCGCTTTCTTT.

In its sample, this clone was seen a few times. The chain couples TRBV6-5 to TRBJ1-2; the match to TRBD1 covers 8 bases. This CDR3 spans 13 amino acids. Germline-derived CDR1 and CDR2 are MNHEY and SVGAGI. Unmatched junction bases numbered 6, after V lost 6 bases and J lost 6 bases. The CDR3 sequence is CASRLTGENGYTF. The DNA for the CDR3 is TGTGCCAGCAGACTGACAGGGGAGAATGGCTACACCTTC.

This clone was detected a few times. The chain links TRBV15 to TRBJ2-4; 9 positions match TRBD1. The CDR3 is 20 residues long. Germline trimming cut 0 bases from V and 0 bases from J; bases unmatched to any gene: 12. In germline, CDR1 is LNHNV, CDR2 YYDKDF (reference sequence). CDR3 region: CATSRELDRGTVLAKNIQYF. The DNA for the CDR3 is TGTGCCACCAGCAGAGAATTAGACAGGGGGACGGTACTAGCCAAAAACATTCAGTACTTC.

V and J are TRBV2 and TRBJ1-2, with D possibly TRBD1 on 5 matching bases. The CDR3 runs to 14 residues. The V end lost 4 bases, the J end lost 4 bases, and 13 bases lay between the germline ends. Germline V CDR1 and CDR2: SNHLY, FYNNEI. This CDR3 is CASSGGNRLYGYTF. DNA for the CDR3: TGTGCCAGCAGTGGGGGTAACAGGCTCTATGGCTACACCTTC. Based on the CDR3 plus reference TRBV2 and TRBJ1-2, the full variable domain is EPEVTQTPSHQVTQMGQEVILRCVPISNHLYFYWYRQILGQKVEFLVSFYNNEISEKSEIFDDQFSVERPDGSNFTLKIRSTKLEDSAMYFCASSGGNRLYGYTFGSGTRLTVV.

V is TRBV4-1 and J is TRBJ1-1, with 9 nucleotides matching TRBD1. This CDR3 contains 16 residues. The germline V gene has CDR1 MGHRA and CDR2 YSYEKL. Trimming cost V 1 base and J 0 bases; bases outside gene matches: 3. The CDR3 DNA reads as TGCGCCAGCAGCCAAGGGACAGGGGCCTTGAACACTGAAGCTTTCTTT. Translation gives CASSQGTGALNTEAFF.

The chain is built from TRBV27 and TRBJ2-7; possible D gene TRBD1, 5 bases. The length of the CDR3 is 14 residues. Germline lookup yields CDR1 MNHEY and CDR2 SMNVEV (reference sequence). V was clipped by 6 bases and J by 5 bases, with 17 bases between them. This CDR3 reads CASSPSPTENEQYF. The CDR3, as DNA: TGTGCCAGCAGCCCAAGCCCGACAGAAAACGAGCAGTACTTC.

The chain couples TRBV28 to TRBJ1-5; TRBD1 might be the D (5 bases). CDR3 length: 15 residues. The V and J ends lost 1 base and 7 bases respectively, with 14 bases between them. Germline loops: CDR1 MDHEN, CDR2 SYDVKM. CDR3 DNA sequence: TGTGCCAGCAGTTTATTTGGGCAGGGAGGCCAGCCCCAGCATTTT. As protein: CASSLFGQGGQPQHF.

As regards this clone: The sample contains more than one DNA sequence encoding this CDR3. The J gene is TRBJ2-7, the V gene TRBV6-6; 8 nucleotides match TRBD1. V gave up 2 bases and J gave up 1 base; unmatched junction bases: 1. The germline V gene has CDR1 MNHNY and CDR2 SVGAGI (reference sequence). The CDR3 extends over 14 amino acids. The CDR3 protein is CASSYGQGSYEQYF. CDR3 bases: TGTGCCAGCAGTTACGGACAGGGTTCCTACGAGCAGTACTTC.